This T cell receptor beta chain was obtained from a study of shared clonotypes between healthy human individuals. CDR3 size: 18 residues. Per germline, CDR1 MGHRA and CDR2 YSYEKL. Trimming at V came to 2 bases and at J to 6 bases, leaving 12 bases not matched to a gene. The repertoire was sequenced with immunoSEQ multiplex PCR; TCRdb's copy has only in-frame clones and lacks some. The sample lists about 2.3 million clones, approximately 90% seen once, with 0.3% to 0.4% in the top ten. The TCR comes from a man between 18 and 35 years old in good health. Some clones in this sample may be carry-over from other donors' samples. Input material: naive CD4+ T cells from PBMCs. Subset here: CD45RA+ positively selected. This sequence joins TRBV4-1 and TRBJ2-3; 12 bases are shared with TRBD1. The CDR3 sequence is CASSQPGTGGAFGDTQYF. The DNA of the CDR3 is TGCGCCAGCAGCCAACCCGGGACAGGGGGCGCATTTGGGGATACGCAGTATTTT.